This T cell receptor beta chain was identified in a study of blood T cell repertoires in COVID-19. TCRdb's copy holds only in-frame clones and misses some; the assay was immunoSEQ multiplex PCR. This repertoire shows roughly 60,000 clones, 75% to 90% found once; its top ten account for roughly 10%. In this sample, this clone turned up a few times. V was trimmed by 7 bases and J by 8 bases, leaving 18 bases between them. This CDR3 is 13 amino acids long. In germline, CDR1 is SQVTM, CDR2 ANQGSEA. Recruited during active infection, patients (from Seattle) were subsequently followed longitudinally. The chain links TRBV29-1 to TRBJ2-1, with a tentative D call TRBD1 (5 bases). The receptor comes from a man under 40 with COVID-19, enrolled during active disease. Material for sequencing was peripheral blood. CDR3 sequence reads: CSAQGQYIYEQFF. The CDR3, as DNA: TGCAGCGCCCAGGGCCAGTACATATATGAGCAGTTCTTC.